These 3 T cell receptor beta chains were sequenced from one sample in a study of lymphopenia after photon versus proton radiotherapy. Profiled with immunoSEQ multiplex PCR; TCRdb holds only in-frame clones, not every one. This table holds some 55,000 clones, about 86% found once. The sequences come from peripheral blood, collected from a patient treated with photon-based radiotherapy. These receptors all come from a man aged 50 or older with gastric cancer.

The CDR3 coding sequence is TGTGCCAGCAGCTTCCCCGGGACTAGCGGGTCCCCCCAGGATACGCAGTATTTT. It codes for CASSFPGTSGSPQDTQYF. The rearrangement joins TRBV11-2 to TRBJ2-3, with TRBD2 matching over 12 bases. V dropped 3 bases and J dropped 6; count of bases not matched to a gene: 13. CDR3 length: 18 amino acids. The V gene's germline CDR1 is SGHAT and CDR2 FQNNGV.

V usage is TRBV18 and J usage is TRBJ2-7, with D maybe TRBD1 (6 bases). The germline CDR1 and CDR2 sequences are KGHSH and LQKENI. The V end lost 6 bases, the J end lost 6 bases, and 18 bases lay between the germline ends. This CDR3 is 14 amino acids long. The CDR3 DNA sequence: TGTGCCAGCTCCCTCGGGACAACTCCTCCCGAGCAGTACTTC. Translating it yields CASSLGTTPPEQYF.

The chain employs TRBV20-1 and TRBJ2-7; D is unclear. The germline V and J ends were trimmed by 6 bases and 4 bases, with 7 bases remaining between them. CDR1 is DFQATT and CDR2 is SNEGSKA in the germline V gene (reference sequence). This CDR3 spans 10 amino acids. The CDR3 DNA sequence: TGCAGTGCCCTCCTGTACGAGCAGTACTTC. Translating gives CSALLYEQYF.